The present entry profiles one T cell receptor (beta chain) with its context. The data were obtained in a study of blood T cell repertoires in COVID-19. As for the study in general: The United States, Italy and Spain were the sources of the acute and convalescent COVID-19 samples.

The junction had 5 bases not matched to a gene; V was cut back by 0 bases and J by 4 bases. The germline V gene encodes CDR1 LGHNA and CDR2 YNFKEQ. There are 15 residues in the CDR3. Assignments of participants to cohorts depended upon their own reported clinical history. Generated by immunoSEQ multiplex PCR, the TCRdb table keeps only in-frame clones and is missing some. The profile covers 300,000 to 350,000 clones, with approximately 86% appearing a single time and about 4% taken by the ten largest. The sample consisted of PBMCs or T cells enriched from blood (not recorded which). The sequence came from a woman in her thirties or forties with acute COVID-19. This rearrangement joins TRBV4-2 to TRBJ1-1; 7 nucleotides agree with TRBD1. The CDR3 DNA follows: TGTGCCAGCAGCCAAGAGAACACAGGGGTCACTGAAGCTTTCTTT. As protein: CASSQENTGVTEAFF.